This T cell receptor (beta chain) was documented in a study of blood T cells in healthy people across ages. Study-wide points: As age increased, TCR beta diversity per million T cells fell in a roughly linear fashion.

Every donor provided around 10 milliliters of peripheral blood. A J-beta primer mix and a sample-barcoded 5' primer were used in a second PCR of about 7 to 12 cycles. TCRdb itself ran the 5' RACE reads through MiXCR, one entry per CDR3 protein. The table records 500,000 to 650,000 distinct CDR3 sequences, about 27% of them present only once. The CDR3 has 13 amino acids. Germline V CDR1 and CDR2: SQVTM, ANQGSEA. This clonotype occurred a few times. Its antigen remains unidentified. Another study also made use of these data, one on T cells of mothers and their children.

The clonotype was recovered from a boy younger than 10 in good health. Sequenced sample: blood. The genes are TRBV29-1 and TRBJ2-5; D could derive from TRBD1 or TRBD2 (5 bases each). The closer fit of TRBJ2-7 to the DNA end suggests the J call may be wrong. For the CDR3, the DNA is TGCAGCGTTGAAGATGGGACGGTGACCGAGCAGTACTTC. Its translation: CSVEDGTVTEQYF.